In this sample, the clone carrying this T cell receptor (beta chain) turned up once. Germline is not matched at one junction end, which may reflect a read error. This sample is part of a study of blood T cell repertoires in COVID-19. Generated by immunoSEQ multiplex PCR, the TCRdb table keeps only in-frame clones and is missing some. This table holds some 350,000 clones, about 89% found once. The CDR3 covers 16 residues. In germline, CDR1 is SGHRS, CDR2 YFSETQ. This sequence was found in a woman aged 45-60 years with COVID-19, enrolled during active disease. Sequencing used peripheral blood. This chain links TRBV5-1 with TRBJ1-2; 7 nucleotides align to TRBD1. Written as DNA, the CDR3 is TGCGCCAGCAGCTTGGGGTGGACAGGCACACCTCAGGCACAAAACTTC. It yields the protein CASSLGWTGTPQAQNF. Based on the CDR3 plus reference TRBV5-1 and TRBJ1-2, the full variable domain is KAGVTQTPRYLIKTRGQQVTLSCSPISGHRSVSWYQQTPGQGLQFLFEYFSETQRNKGNFPGRFSGRQFSNSRSEMNVSTLELGDSALYLCASSLGWTGTPQAQNFGSGTRLTVV.